Listed below are T cell receptor beta chains from one sample, sequenced in a study of identical twins. TCRdb ran MiXCR on the 5' RACE reads and lists one entry per CDR3 protein. The sample gives 260,000 or so distinct CDR3 sequences, 7% to 8.5% of which show up once; around 5% is in the top ten. This sample also belongs to another study, concerning yellow fever vaccine responses in identical twins.

The specimen was CD8+ T cells sorted from blood. The receptors were sampled from a woman aged 18 to 35 in good health. Both conserved end residues are part of each CDR3.

TRBV4-1	TRBJ1-5	CAARGTADSNQPQHF
TRBV4-1	TRBJ2-7	CASRRLEGAGYEQYF
TRBV7-9	TRBJ2-3	CASSQPSTDTQYF
TRBV10-3	TRBJ2-4	CAISGGNIQYF
TRBV12-3/TRBV12-4	TRBJ1-1	CASSLTGMDTEAFF
TRBV5-1	TRBJ2-1	CASSFGQGVENEQFF
TRBV6-2/TRBV6-3	TRBJ1-4	CASSPVGQGGPNEKLFF
TRBV6-6	TRBJ1-2	CASTDGTGGYTF
TRBV2	TRBJ2-3	CASSPLSGADTQYF
TRBV4-2	TRBJ2-1	CASSQEEGWSGGPYNEQFF
TRBV7-6	TRBJ2-1	CASSQTSSSGHEQFF
TRBV14	TRBJ2-7	CASSQGNEQYF
TRBV14	TRBJ2-7	CASSGPTYEQYF
TRBV4-1	TRBJ2-2	CASSPTFYRTSRTGELFF
TRBV25-1	TRBJ2-5	CASSARVGEQPQETQYF
TRBV5-1	TRBJ2-2	CASSSSGTPNTGELFF
TRBV5-1	TRBJ2-1	CASSLARPFGLAHNEQFF
TRBV14	TRBJ2-1	CASSYQGTGHEQFF
TRBV28	TRBJ1-5	CASRGGPSNQPQHF
TRBV2	TRBJ2-2	CASSDRERTGELFF
TRBV20-1	TRBJ2-7	CSASSEFGYEQYF
TRBV5-1	TRBJ2-3	CASSFAGRDPTDTQYF
TRBV2	TRBJ2-4	CASFGGYIQYF
TRBV7-8	TRBJ2-1	CASSSPGGENEQFF
TRBV7-9	TRBJ2-1	CASTSYGELNEQFF
TRBV20-1	TRBJ2-7	CSARPSTAFSYEQYF
TRBV7-7	TRBJ2-3	CASSPKGTDTQYF
TRBV27	TRBJ2-6	CASRISLTGANVLTF
TRBV10-3	TRBJ2-5	CAISESTGQETQYF
TRBV7-9	-	CASSFPSGGSSYEQFF
TRBV7-9	TRBJ2-2	CASSLPGQKYTGELFF
TRBV7-9	TRBJ2-7	CASSTTGESYEQYF
TRBV2	TRBJ2-3	CASIGALSTQYF
TRBV12-3/TRBV12-4	TRBJ1-2	CASSPRADGYTF
TRBV2	TRBJ2-4	CASSDARDRGTIQYF
TRBV5-1	TRBJ1-6	CASSVTGTANSPLHF
TRBV13	TRBJ1-1	CASLQGKGTEAFF
TRBV29-1	TRBJ2-1	CSVEPGPPNEQFF
TRBV24-1	TRBJ2-3	CATSDLRTGTDTQYF
TRBV10-3	TRBJ1-1	CATLIGVNTEAFF
TRBV5-6	TRBJ2-1	CASSKGGSSYNEQFF
TRBV6-2/TRBV6-3	TRBJ1-1	CASSYWPPGLNTEAFF
TRBV11-3	TRBJ2-7	CASSLVGDTYEQYF
TRBV4-1	TRBJ1-2	CASSPAPNYGYTF
TRBV5-1	TRBJ1-4	CASGRVGTNEKLFF
TRBV12-3/TRBV12-4	TRBJ2-1	CASIGRARVSGYNEQFF
TRBV20-1	TRBJ2-5	CSHETRRSVETQYF
TRBV7-9	TRBJ2-1	CASSTPRLAGGDEQFF
TRBV20-1	TRBJ2-3	CSVEPGAAPDTQYF
TRBV28	TRBJ2-2	CASSLRRENTGELFF
TRBV28	TRBJ2-2	CASSTVAFPGELFF
TRBV4-1	TRBJ2-2	CASSQDGFGLFF
TRBV9	TRBJ1-4	CASSSRTGTNEKLFF